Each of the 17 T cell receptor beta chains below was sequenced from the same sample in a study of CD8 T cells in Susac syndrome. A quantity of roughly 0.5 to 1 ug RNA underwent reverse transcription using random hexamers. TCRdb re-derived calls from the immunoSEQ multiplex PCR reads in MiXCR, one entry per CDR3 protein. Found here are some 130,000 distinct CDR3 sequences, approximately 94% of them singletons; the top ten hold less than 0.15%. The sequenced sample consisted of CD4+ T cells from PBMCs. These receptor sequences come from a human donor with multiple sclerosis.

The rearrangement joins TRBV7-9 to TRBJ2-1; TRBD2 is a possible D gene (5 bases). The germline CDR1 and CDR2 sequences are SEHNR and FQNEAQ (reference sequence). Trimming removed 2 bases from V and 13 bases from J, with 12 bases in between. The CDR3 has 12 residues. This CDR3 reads CASSLSGLAQFF. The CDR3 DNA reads TGTGCCAGCAGCTTATCTGGACTTGCCCAGTTCTTC.

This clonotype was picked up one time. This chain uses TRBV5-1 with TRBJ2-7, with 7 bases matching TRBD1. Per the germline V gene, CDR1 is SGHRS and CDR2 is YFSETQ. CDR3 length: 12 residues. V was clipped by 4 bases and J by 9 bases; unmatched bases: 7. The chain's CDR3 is CASSIQGDGQYF. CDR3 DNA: TGCGCCAGCAGCATCCAGGGGGATGGGCAGTACTTC.

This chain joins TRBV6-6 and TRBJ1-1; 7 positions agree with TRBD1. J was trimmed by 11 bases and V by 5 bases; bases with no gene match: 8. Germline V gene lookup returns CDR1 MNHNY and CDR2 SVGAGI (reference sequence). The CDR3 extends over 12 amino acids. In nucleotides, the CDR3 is TGTGCCAGCAGTCGACAGGGACTGGGGGCTTTCTTT. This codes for CASSRQGLGAFF.

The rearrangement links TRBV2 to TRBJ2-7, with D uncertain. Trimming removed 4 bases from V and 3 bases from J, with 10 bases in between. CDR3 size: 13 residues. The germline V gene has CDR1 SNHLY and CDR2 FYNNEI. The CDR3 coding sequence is TGTGCCAGCAGTGCCCAGGCTATCTACGAGCAGTACTTC. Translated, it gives CASSAQAIYEQYF.

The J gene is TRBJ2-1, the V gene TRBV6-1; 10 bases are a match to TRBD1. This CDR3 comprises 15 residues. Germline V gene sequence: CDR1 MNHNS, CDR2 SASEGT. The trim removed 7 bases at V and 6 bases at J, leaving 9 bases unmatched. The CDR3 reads CASTSRDRGFNEQFF. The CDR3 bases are TGTGCCAGCACATCGAGGGACAGGGGATTCAATGAGCAGTTCTTC.

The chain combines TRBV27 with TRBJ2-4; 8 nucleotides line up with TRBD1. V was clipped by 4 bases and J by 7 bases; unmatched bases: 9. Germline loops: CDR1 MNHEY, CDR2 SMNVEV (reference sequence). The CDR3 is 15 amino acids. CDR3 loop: CASSSTGARRNIQYF. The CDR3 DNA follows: TGTGCCAGCAGTTCGACAGGGGCCCGTCGGAACATTCAGTACTTC.

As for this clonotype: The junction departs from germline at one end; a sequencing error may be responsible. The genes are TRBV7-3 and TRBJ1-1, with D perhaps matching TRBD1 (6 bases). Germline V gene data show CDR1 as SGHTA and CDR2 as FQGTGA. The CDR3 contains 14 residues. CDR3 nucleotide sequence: TGTGCCTGCAGCTTAGCGGAGAGAGGGGGAAGAGCTTTCTTT. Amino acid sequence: CACSLAERGGRAFF.

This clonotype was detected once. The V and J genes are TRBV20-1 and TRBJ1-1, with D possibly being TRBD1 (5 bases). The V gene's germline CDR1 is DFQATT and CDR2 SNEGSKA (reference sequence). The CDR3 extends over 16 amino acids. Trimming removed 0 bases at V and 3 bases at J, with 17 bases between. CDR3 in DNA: TGCAGTGCTAGAGATGGGGCGGGCAGGCAACACACTGAAGCTTTCTTT. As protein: CSARDGAGRQHTEAFF.

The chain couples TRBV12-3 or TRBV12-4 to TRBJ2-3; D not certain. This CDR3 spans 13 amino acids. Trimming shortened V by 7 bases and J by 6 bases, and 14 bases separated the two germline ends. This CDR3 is CASISRQVDTQYF. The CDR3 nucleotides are TGTGCCAGCATCTCTCGCCAGGTGGATACGCAGTATTTT.

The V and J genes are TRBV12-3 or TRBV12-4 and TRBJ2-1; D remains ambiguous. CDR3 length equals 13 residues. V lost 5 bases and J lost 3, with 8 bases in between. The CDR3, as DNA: TGTGCCAGCAGTCAACCCTACTACAATGAGCAGTTCTTC. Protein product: CASSQPYYNEQFF.

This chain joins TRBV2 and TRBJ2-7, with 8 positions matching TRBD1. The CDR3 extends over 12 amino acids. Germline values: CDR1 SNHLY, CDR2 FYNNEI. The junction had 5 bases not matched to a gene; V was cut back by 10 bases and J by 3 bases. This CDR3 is CATRQGSYEQYF. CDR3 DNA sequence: TGTGCCACCCGACAGGGGAGCTACGAGCAGTACTTC.

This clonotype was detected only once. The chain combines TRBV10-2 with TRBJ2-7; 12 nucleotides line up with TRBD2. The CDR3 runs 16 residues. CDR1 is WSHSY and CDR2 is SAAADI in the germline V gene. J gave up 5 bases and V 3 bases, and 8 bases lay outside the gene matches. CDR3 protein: CASSDKTSGSIDEQYF. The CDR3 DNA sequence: TGCGCCAGCAGTGACAAGACTAGCGGGAGTATCGACGAGCAGTACTTC.

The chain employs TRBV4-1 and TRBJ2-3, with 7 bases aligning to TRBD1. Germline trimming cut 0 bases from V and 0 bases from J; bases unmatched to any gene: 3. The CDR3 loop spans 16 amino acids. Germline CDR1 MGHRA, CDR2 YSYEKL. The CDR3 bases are TGCGCCAGCAGCCAAGACGACAGGGCTAGCACAGATACGCAGTATTTT. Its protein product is CASSQDDRASTDTQYF.

Written as DNA, the CDR3 is TGCGCCAGCAGCTTGGGGGACAGGGACGGTACGGCTTTCTTT. This sequence encodes CASSLGDRDGTAFF. The J gene is TRBJ1-1, the V gene TRBV5-1; TRBD1 matches 9 bases. There are 14 residues in the CDR3. Germline trimming cut 0 bases from V and 11 bases from J; bases unmatched to any gene: 8. CDR1 is SGHRS and CDR2 is YFSETQ in the germline V gene. Based on the CDR3 plus reference TRBV5-1 and TRBJ1-1, the full variable domain is KAGVTQTPRYLIKTRGQQVTLSCSPISGHRSVSWYQQTPGQGLQFLFEYFSETQRNKGNFPGRFSGRQFSNSRSEMNVSTLELGDSALYLCASSLGDRDGTAFFGQGTRLTVV.

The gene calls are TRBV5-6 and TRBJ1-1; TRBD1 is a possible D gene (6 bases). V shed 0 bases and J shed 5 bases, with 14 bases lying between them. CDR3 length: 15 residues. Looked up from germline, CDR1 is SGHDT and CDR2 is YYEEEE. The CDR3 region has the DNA TGTGCCAGCAGCTTGGCCGGACCGGGGGCAACTGAAGCTTTCTTT. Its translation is CASSLAGPGATEAFF.

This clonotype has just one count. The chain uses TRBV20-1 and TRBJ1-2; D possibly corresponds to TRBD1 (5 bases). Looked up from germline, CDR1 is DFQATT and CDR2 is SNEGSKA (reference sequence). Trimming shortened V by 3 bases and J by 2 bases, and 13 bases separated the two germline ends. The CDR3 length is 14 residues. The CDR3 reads CSARRDDGNYGYTF. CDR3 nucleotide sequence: TGCAGTGCTAGGAGGGACGACGGAAACTATGGCTACACCTTC.

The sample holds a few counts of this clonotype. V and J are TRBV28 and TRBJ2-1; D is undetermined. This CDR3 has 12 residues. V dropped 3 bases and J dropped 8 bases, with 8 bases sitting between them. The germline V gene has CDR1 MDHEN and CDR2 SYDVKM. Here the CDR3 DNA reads TGTGCCAGCAGTTTGGGCTTGGATGAGCAGTTCTTC. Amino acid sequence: CASSLGLDEQFF.